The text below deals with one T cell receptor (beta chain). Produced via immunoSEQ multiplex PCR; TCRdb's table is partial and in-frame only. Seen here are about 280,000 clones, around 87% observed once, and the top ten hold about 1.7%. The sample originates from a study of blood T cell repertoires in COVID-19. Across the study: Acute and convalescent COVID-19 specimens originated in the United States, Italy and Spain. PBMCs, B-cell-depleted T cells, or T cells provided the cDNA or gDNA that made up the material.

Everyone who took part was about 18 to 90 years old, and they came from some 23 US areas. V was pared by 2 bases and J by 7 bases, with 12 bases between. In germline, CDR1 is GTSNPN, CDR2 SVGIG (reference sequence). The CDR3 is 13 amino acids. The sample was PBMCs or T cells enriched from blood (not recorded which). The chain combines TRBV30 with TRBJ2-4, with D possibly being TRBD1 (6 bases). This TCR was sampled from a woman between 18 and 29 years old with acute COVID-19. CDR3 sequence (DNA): TGTGCCTGGAGTTGGGGGCCGGACAACATTCAGTACTTC. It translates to CAWSWGPDNIQYF.